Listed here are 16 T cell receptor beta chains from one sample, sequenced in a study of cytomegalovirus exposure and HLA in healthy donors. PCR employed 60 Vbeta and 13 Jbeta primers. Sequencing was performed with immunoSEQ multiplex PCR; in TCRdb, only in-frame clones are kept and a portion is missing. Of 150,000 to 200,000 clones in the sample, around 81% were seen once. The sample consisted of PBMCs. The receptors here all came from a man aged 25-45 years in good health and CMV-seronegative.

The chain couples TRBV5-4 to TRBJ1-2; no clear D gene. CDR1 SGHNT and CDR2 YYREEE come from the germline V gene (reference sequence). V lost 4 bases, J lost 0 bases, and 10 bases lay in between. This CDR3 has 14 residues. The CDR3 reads CASSRRLTNYGYTF. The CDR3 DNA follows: TGTGCCAGCAGCCGTAGACTGACTAACTATGGCTACACCTTC.

CDR3 coding DNA: TGTGCCAGCAGATCTAATAGCGGCTACGAGCAGTACTTC. It translates to CASRSNSGYEQYF. The V call is TRBV27, the J call TRBJ2-7; tentative D call: TRBD2 (6 bases). This CDR3 has 13 amino acids. V lost 6 bases, J lost 3 bases, and 12 bases lay in between. CDR1 is MNHEY and CDR2 is SMNVEV in the germline V gene (reference sequence).

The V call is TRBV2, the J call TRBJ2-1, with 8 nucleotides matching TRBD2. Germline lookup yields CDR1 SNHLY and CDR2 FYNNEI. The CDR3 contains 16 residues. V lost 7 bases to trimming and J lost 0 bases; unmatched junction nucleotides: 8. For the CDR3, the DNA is TGTGCCAGCACGGTCACTAGCGGAGTCTCCTACAATGAGCAGTTCTTC. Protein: CASTVTSGVSYNEQFF.

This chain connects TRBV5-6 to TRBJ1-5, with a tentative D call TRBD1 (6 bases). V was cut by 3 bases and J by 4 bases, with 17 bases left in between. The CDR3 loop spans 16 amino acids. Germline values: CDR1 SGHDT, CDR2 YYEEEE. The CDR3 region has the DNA TGTGCCAGCAGCTGGGGGGGCCCTGGGGGGAATCAGCCCCAGCATTTT. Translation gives CASSWGGPGGNQPQHF.

The CDR3 spells CASSMRGQNTYNEQFF. CDR3 nucleotide sequence: TGTGCCAGTAGTATGAGGGGACAGAACACCTACAATGAGCAGTTCTTC. The rearrangement joins TRBV19 to TRBJ2-1, with 7 bases aligning to TRBD1. J lost 2 bases, V lost 3 bases, and 7 bases had no gene match. Germline CDR1 reads LNHDA; CDR2 reads SQIVND (reference sequence). CDR3 length: 16 residues.

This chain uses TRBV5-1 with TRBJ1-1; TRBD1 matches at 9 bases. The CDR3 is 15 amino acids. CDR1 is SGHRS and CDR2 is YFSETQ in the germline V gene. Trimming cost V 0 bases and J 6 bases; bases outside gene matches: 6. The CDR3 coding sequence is TGCGCCAGCAGCTTGGAGGGACAGGGTGTCTCTGAAGCTTTCTTT. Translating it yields CASSLEGQGVSEAFF.

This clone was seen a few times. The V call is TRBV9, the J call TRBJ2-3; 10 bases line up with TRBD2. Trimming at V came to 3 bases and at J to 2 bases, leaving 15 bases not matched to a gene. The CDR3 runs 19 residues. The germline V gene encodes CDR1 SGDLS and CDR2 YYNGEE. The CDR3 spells CASSGRIAGGGGPTDTQYF. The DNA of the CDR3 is TGTGCCAGCAGCGGAAGGATAGCGGGAGGAGGTGGCCCCACAGATACGCAGTATTTT.

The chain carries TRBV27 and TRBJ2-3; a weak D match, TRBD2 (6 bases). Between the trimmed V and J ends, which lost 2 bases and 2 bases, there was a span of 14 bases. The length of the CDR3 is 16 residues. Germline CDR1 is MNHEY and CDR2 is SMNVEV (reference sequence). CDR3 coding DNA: TGTGCCAGCAGTTTAGTTGGCGGGGCCCCCACAGATACGCAGTATTTT. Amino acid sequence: CASSLVGGAPTDTQYF.

The CDR3 reads CATRTSGRRYEQYF. The DNA of the CDR3 is TGTGCCACCCGCACTAGCGGGAGAAGATACGAGCAGTACTTC. The chain carries TRBV2 and TRBJ2-7, with 11 bases aligning to TRBD2. The CDR3 consists of 14 residues. Germline V gives CDR1 SNHLY, CDR2 FYNNEI. Trimming removed 10 bases from V and 4 bases from J; junction bases left unmatched: 9.

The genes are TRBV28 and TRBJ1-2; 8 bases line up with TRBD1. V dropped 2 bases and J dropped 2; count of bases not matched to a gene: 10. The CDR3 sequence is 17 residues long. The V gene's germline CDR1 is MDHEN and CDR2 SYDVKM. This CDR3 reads CASSLVDRAIGNYGYTF. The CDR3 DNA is TGTGCCAGCAGTTTAGTGGACAGGGCCATAGGGAACTATGGCTACACCTTC.

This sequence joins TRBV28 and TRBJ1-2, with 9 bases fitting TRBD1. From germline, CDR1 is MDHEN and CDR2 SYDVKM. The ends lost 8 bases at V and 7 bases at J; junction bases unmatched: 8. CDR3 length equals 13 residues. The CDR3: CASYATGGGGYTF. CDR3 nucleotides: TGTGCCAGCTATGCCACAGGGGGCGGTGGCTACACCTTC.

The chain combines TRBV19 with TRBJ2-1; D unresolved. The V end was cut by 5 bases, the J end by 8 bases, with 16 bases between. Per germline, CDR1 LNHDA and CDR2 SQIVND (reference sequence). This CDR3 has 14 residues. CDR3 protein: CASSPTPPPDEQFF. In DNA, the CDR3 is TGTGCCAGTAGTCCAACTCCCCCTCCGGATGAGCAGTTCTTC.

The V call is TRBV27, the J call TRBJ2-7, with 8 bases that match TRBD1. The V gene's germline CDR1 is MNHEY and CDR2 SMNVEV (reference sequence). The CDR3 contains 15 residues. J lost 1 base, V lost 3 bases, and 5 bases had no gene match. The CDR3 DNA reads TGTGCCAGCAGTTTCGGACAGGGTTTATCCTACGAGCAGTACTTC. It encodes CASSFGQGLSYEQYF.

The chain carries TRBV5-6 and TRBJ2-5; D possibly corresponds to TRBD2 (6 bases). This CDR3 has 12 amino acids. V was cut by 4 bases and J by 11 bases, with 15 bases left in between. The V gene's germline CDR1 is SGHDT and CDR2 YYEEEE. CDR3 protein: CASSARPGEQYF. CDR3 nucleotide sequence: TGTGCCAGCAGCGCGAGGCCGGGGGAGCAGTACTTC. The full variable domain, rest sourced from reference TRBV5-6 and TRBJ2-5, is DAGVTQSPTHLIKTRGQQVTLRCSPKSGHDTVSWYQQALGQGPQFIFQYYEEEERQRGNFPDRFSGHQFPNYSSELNVNALLLGDSALYLCASSARPGEQYFGPGTRLLVL.

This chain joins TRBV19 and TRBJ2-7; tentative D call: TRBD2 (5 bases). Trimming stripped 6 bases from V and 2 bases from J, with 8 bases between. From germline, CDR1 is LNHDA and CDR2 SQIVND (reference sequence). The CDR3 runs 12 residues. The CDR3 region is CASRNGAYEQYF. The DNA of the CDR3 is TGTGCCAGTAGGAACGGGGCCTACGAGCAGTACTTC.

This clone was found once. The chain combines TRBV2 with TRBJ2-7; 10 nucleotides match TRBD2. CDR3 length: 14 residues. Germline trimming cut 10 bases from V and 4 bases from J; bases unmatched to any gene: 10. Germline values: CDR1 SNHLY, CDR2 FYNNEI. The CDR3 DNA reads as TGTGCCACTCAAATAGCGGGAGGACCTTACGAGCAGTACTTC. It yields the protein CATQIAGGPYEQYF.